This TCR beta chain is from a study of Ad26.COV2.S vaccination and SARS-CoV-2 variants. Study summary: Each vaccinee took Ad26.COV2.S intramuscularly, once or twice 56 days apart.

The assay was immunoSEQ multiplex PCR, and TCRdb's table has in-frame clones only and misses some. The sample shows 300,000 to 400,000 clones, about 89% of them seen only once. Regarding treatment: some 20 received Ad26.COV2.S at low or high dose, single or two shots; about 5 received placebo; per-sample allocation not given. It was on day 63 after the first vaccine or placebo injection that samples were taken. Sequenced material: peripheral blood, taken in a trial of Ad26.COV2.S vaccine versus placebo. This clonotype originated in a person aged 18-65 years who received the Ad26.COV2.S COVID-19 vaccine or a placebo.

The CDR3 region has the DNA TGTGCCAGCAGACGGGACAGGGCAAGAGATACGCAGTATTTT. Translating gives CASRRDRARDTQYF. The chain is built from TRBV6-5 and TRBJ2-3, with 9 bases identical to TRBD1. The ends lost 6 bases at V and 5 bases at J; junction bases unmatched: 6. Per germline, CDR1 MNHEY and CDR2 SVGAGI. The CDR3 is made up of 14 amino acids.